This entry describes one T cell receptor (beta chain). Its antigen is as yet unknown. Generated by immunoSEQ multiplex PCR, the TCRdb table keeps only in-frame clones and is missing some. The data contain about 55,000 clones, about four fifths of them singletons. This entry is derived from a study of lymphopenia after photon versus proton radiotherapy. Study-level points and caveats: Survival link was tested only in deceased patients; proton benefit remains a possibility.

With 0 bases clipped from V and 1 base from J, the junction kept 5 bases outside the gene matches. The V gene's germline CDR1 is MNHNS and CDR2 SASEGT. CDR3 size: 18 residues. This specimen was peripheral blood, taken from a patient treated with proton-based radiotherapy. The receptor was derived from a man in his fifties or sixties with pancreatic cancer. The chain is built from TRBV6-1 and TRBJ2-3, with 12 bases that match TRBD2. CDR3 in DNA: TGTGCCAGCAGTGAAGCGGGGACTAGCGGGCGCCGCACAGATACGCAGTATTTT. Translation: CASSEAGTSGRRTDTQYF.